One and the same sample provided the 17 T cell receptor beta chains below, sequenced in a study of PD-L1 blockade in urothelial cancer. Sequencing used immunoSEQ multiplex PCR; TCRdb keeps in-frame clones, though not all of them. The data show fewer than 50,000 clones, around 90% seen once. Noted time point: peripheral blood 6 weeks after treatment start. This specimen consisted of PBMCs, obtained around atezolizumab (anti-PD-L1) treatment. The receptors shown here come from a man in his 70s with urothelial cancer.

In its sample, this clone was seen once. This sequence joins TRBV29-1 and TRBJ2-1; 7 bases are shared with TRBD1. The CDR3 is made up of 15 amino acids. The V and J ends lost 2 bases and 5 bases, in that order; junction bases with no gene match: 9. Germline values: CDR1 SQVTM, CDR2 ANQGSEA. CDR3: CSVERSGTANNEQFF. DNA of the CDR3: TGCAGCGTTGAACGTTCCGGGACAGCTAACAATGAGCAGTTCTTC.

The chain recombines TRBV10-3 with TRBJ2-7; 11 nucleotides line up with TRBD1. CDR1 and CDR2 (germline): ENHRY, SYGVKD. The CDR3 contains 17 residues. After removal of 2 bases from V and 4 bases from J, the junction contained 10 bases not matched to a gene. The DNA for the CDR3 is TGTGCCATCAGTGAGGCGACCCGGACAGGGGGCGGTTACGAGCAGTACTTC. It translates to CAISEATRTGGGYEQYF.

The chain's CDR3 is CAISEVRQQETQYF. The CDR3 DNA follows: TGTGCCATCAGTGAGGTTCGCCAGCAAGAGACCCAGTACTTC. V usage is TRBV10-3 and J usage is TRBJ2-5; no clear D. This CDR3 spans 14 amino acids. Germline V gene data show CDR1 as ENHRY and CDR2 as SYGVKD. V was cut by 2 bases and J by 2 bases, with 9 bases left in between.

The V call is TRBV9, the J call TRBJ2-1; 8 positions match TRBD2. With 6 bases clipped from V and 7 bases from J, the junction kept 12 bases outside the gene matches. The CDR3 runs 15 residues. From germline, CDR1 is SGDLS and CDR2 YYNGEE. CDR3 DNA: TGTGCCAGCAACCCGAGCGGGAGCTCGGGAAATGAGCAGTTCTTC. Protein product: CASNPSGSSGNEQFF.

Only one count was recorded for this clone. The rearrangement links TRBV11-2 to TRBJ1-1; 9 bases match TRBD1. Per the germline V gene, CDR1 is SGHAT and CDR2 is FQNNGV. This CDR3 region has 15 residues. With V trimmed by 6 bases and J by 10 bases, 15 bases remained unmatched. The CDR3 is CASRPSGTGTNVAFF. DNA of the CDR3: TGTGCCAGCAGACCATCCGGGACAGGGACGAACGTAGCTTTCTTT.

The chain has TRBV5-1 and TRBJ1-1, with TRBD1 as a possible D gene (5 bases). V was shortened by 7 bases and J by 3 bases, with 13 bases between the two germline ends. Germline V gene data show CDR1 as SGHRS and CDR2 as YFSETQ. This CDR3 spans 13 amino acids. CDR3 sequence reads: CASSGVGDTEAFF. In DNA form, the CDR3 reads TGCGCCAGCTCGGGGGTGGGAGACACTGAAGCTTTCTTT.

The CDR3 reads CASSLSGYPTDTQYF. The CDR3 bases are TGCGCCAGCAGCTTGTCGGGGTACCCTACAGATACGCAGTATTTT. The gene calls are TRBV5-1 and TRBJ2-3; D might be TRBD2 (5 bases). The germline V gene has CDR1 SGHRS and CDR2 YFSETQ. V lost 1 base and J lost 3, with 12 bases in between. CDR3 length equals 15 residues.

This chain connects TRBV10-3 to TRBJ2-4; D is unresolved. The length of the CDR3 is 17 residues. V dropped 2 bases and J dropped 1 base, with 15 bases sitting between them. Germline V CDR1 and CDR2: ENHRY, SYGVKD. The CDR3 DNA sequence: TGTGCCATCAGTGAGAGTCTGGCAGTAACGGCCAAAAACATTCAGTACTTC. Translating it yields CAISESLAVTAKNIQYF.

The J gene is TRBJ2-5, the V gene TRBV11-2, with TRBD2 matching over 7 bases. V shed 2 bases, J shed 5 bases, and the junction held 8 bases outside the gene matches. This CDR3 contains 15 residues. Germline V gene data show CDR1 as SGHAT and CDR2 as FQNNGV. CDR3 nucleotide sequence: TGTGCCAGCAGCTTACGGCGGGAGTCCCGGGAGACCCAGTACTTC. Residues: CASSLRRESRETQYF.

This clone was observed a single time. The chain has TRBV9 and TRBJ1-2; weak D call: TRBD1 (6 bases). Trimming left V 4 bases short and J 1 base short, with 26 bases between. The CDR3 length is 19 residues. Looked up from germline, CDR1 is SGDLS and CDR2 is YYNGEE. The CDR3 here is CASSPSRGRVPQSNYGYTF. The CDR3 DNA is TGTGCCAGCAGCCCGTCGCGGGGGCGGGTGCCCCAAAGTAACTATGGCTACACCTTC.

The V and J genes are TRBV5-4 and TRBJ1-2; 11 bases line up with TRBD1. The length of the CDR3 is 15 residues. The junction had 5 bases not matched to a gene; V was cut back by 3 bases and J by 4 bases. Germline lookup yields CDR1 SGHNT and CDR2 YYREEE (reference sequence). The CDR3: CASSYRDRGGYGYTF. CDR3 nucleotides: TGTGCCAGCAGCTACCGGGACAGGGGGGGCTATGGCTACACCTTC. The variable domain in full, with the rest retrieved from reference TRBV5-4 and TRBJ1-2, is ETGVTQSPTHLIKTRGQQVTLRCSSQSGHNTVSWYQQALGQGPQFIFQYYREEENGRGNFPPRFSGLQFPNYSSELNVNALELDDSALYLCASSYRDRGGYGYTFGSGTRLTVV.

J is TRBJ2-7 and V is TRBV11-2; D is perhaps TRBD2 (6 bases). V dropped 5 bases and J dropped 5 bases, with 16 bases sitting between them. From germline, CDR1 is SGHAT and CDR2 FQNNGV. The CDR3 contains 14 residues. The CDR3 reads CASSTNPAGDEQYF. Written as DNA, the CDR3 is TGTGCCAGCAGCACCAACCCAGCGGGTGACGAGCAGTACTTC.

V is TRBV6-1 and J is TRBJ2-5; D might be TRBD2 (6 bases). Trimming removed 2 bases at V and 5 bases at J, with 9 bases between. This CDR3 has 13 residues. The germline CDR1 and CDR2 sequences are MNHNS and SASEGT. CDR3 region: CASSESGRETQYF. CDR3 coding DNA: TGTGCCAGCAGTGAATCAGGGAGGGAGACCCAGTACTTC.

In DNA, the CDR3 is TGCGCCAGCAGCCAGTACCCCGGGACTAGCGGGAGGATTGTTACAGAGACCCAGTACTTC. This encodes CASSQYPGTSGRIVTETQYF. The chain uses TRBV4-1 and TRBJ2-5; 15 positions agree with TRBD2. Per the germline V gene, CDR1 is MGHRA and CDR2 is YSYEKL. The CDR3 has 20 amino acids. V shed 3 bases, J shed 4 bases, and the junction held 15 bases outside the gene matches.

The chain recombines TRBV5-4 with TRBJ2-1; a weak D match, TRBD2 (5 bases). Trimming cost V 4 bases and J 0 bases, with 14 bases left between them. This CDR3 comprises 16 residues. CDR1 and CDR2 (germline): SGHNT, YYREEE (reference sequence). In DNA, the CDR3 is TGTGCCAGCAGCCGGAGCGGCGCCGGCTCCTACAATGAGCAGTTCTTC. It is translated as CASSRSGAGSYNEQFF. Full variable domain (outside the CDR3, taken from reference TRBV5-4 and TRBJ2-1): ETGVTQSPTHLIKTRGQQVTLRCSSQSGHNTVSWYQQALGQGPQFIFQYYREEENGRGNFPPRFSGLQFPNYSSELNVNALELDDSALYLCASSRSGAGSYNEQFFGPGTRLTVL.

The V and J genes are TRBV28 and TRBJ1-1, with a possible D match to TRBD1 (6 bases). The CDR3 consists of 15 residues. In germline, CDR1 is MDHEN, CDR2 SYDVKM. Trimming removed 6 bases from V and 5 bases from J, with 19 bases in between. CDR3: CASSLQGTGRTEAFF. The CDR3 coding sequence is TGTGCCAGCAGCCTCCAAGGTACAGGGCGGACTGAAGCTTTCTTT.

The count of this clone is one. The rearrangement links TRBV7-3 to TRBJ2-2; D may be TRBD2 (5 bases). The V gene's germline CDR1 is SGHTA and CDR2 FQGTGA. With 0 bases removed from V and 6 bases from J, the gap between germline ends came to 14 bases. CDR3 size: 16 residues. The CDR3 loop is CASSLTGRGRSGELFF. DNA of the CDR3: TGTGCCAGCAGCTTAACGGGAAGAGGGAGATCCGGGGAGCTGTTTTTT.